A selection of T cell receptor beta chains follows, all from one sample in a study of T-cell reconstitution after alpha-beta-depleted transplantation in children. TCRdb re-called the PCR reads with MiXCR, one entry per CDR3 protein. The data hold hundreds of thousands of distinct CDR3 sequences, with around 15% observed a single time. The material was PBMCs, mostly from graft donor cells, obtained 360 days after TCRalphabeta/CD19-depleted stem cell transplant. The receptors derive from a male patient under 18 who had a stem cell transplant for acute lymphoblastic leukemia, so the T cells may come from the graft donor. Each CDR3 is given with its conserved first and last residue. A D gene is named only where the DNA matches it firmly. Clone size, where shown, is once, few, many, or a class for clones that have expanded.

j_call cdr3_length v_call d_call clone_size cdr3_aa cdr3_nt
TRBJ1-4 15 TRBV7-6 - many CASSLAGISGEKLFF TGTGCCAGCAGCTTAGCAGGGATATCGGGTGAAAAACTGTTTTTT
TRBJ1-4 15 TRBV12-3/TRBV12-4 - - CASSFRQPPNEKLFF TGTGCCAGCAGTTTTCGACAGCCACCTAATGAAAAACTGTTTTTT
TRBJ2-1 15 TRBV10-1 TRBD2 - CASSALAGEGNEQFF TGCGCCAGCAGTGCCCTAGCGGGAGAAGGCAATGAGCAGTTCTTC
TRBJ2-4 18 TRBV11-2 - - CASSLEDSLMLAKNIQYF TGTGCCAGCAGCTTAGAGGACTCCTTAATGCTAGCCAAAAACATTCAGTACTTC
TRBJ2-1 16 TRBV5-1 - - CASSLGQGPLRNEQFF TGCGCCAGCAGCTTGGGCCAGGGACCTCTACGCAATGAGCAGTTCTTC
TRBJ2-5 17 TRBV7-8 TRBD2 - CASSLGWTRIAQETQYF TGTGCCAGCAGCTTAGGGTGGACTAGAATCGCCCAAGAGACCCAGTACTTC
TRBJ2-6 15 TRBV14 TRBD1 - CASSLGTVGANVLTF TGTGCCAGCAGCCTGGGGACAGTGGGGGCCAACGTCCTGACTTTC
TRBJ1-4 14 TRBV6-2/TRBV6-3 - few CASSFGTHNEKLFF TGTGCCAGCAGTTTTGGGACCCATAATGAAAAACTGTTTTTT
TRBJ2-5 13 TRBV24-1 TRBD1 few CATSPTGMETQYF TGTGCCACCAGTCCGACAGGGATGGAGACCCAGTACTTC
TRBJ2-7 13 TRBV5-1 - few CASSLLGHYEQYF TGCGCCAGCAGCTTGCTTGGACACTACGAGCAGTACTTC
TRBJ1-3 16 TRBV5-1 - few CASSLQDLSSGNTIYF TGCGCCAGCAGCTTGCAAGACTTAAGCTCTGGAAACACCATATATTTT
TRBJ2-7 17 TRBV3-1 - few CASSRVGARGGPLEQYF TGTGCCAGCAGCCGCGTCGGGGCGAGGGGCGGGCCTCTCGAGCAGTACTTC
TRBJ2-7 16 TRBV20-1 TRBD2 - CSARTSGRSLSYEQYF TGCAGTGCTAGGACTAGCGGGAGGTCCCTCTCCTACGAGCAGTACTTC
TRBJ2-7 15 TRBV12-3/TRBV12-4 TRBD2 few CASGTGLAANYEQYF TGTGCCAGCGGCACCGGACTAGCGGCAAACTACGAGCAGTACTTC
TRBJ2-7 16 TRBV7-2 TRBD1 few CASNPGGTGGLGEQYF TGTGCCAGCAACCCAGGTGGGACAGGTGGATTAGGCGAGCAGTACTTC
TRBJ2-3 11 TRBV30 - few CAWGFTDTQYF TGTGCCTGGGGTTTCACAGATACGCAGTATTTT
TRBJ2-1 14 TRBV4-2 - - CASSPGPAYNEQFF TGTGCCAGCAGCCCCGGGCCCGCCTACAATGAGCAGTTCTTC
TRBJ2-7 14 TRBV20-1 TRBD1 few CSARGGTESYEQYF TGCAGTGCTAGAGGAGGGACAGAATCCTACGAGCAGTACTTC
TRBJ2-3 13 TRBV5-1 - few CATKDSPTDTQYF TGCGCCACCAAGGACAGTCCGACAGATACGCAGTATTTT
TRBJ1-1 18 TRBV7-9 TRBD1 - CASSLPTSGTGRNTEAFF TGTGCCAGCAGCTTGCCGACTTCCGGGACAGGGAGGAACACTGAAGCTTTCTTT
TRBJ1-4 15 TRBV5-5 TRBD1 - CASSRLDRGHEKLFF TGTGCCAGCAGCCGACTGGACAGGGGACATGAAAAACTGTTTTTT
TRBJ1-1 14 TRBV7-9 - - CASSSGSGDTEAFF TGTGCCAGCAGCTCAGGGTCGGGCGACACTGAAGCTTTCTTT
TRBJ1-5 11 TRBV12-3/TRBV12-4 - many CASSFHQPQHF TGTGCCAGCAGTTTTCATCAGCCCCAGCATTTT
TRBJ2-3 16 TRBV25-1 TRBD2 few CASSPRPGTRSDTQYF TGTGCCAGCAGTCCGCGTCCCGGGACTAGGTCAGATACGCAGTATTTT
TRBJ1-5 15 TRBV18 TRBD1 - CASSPPGTVSRPQHF TGTGCCAGCTCACCGCCTGGGACAGTGAGTCGGCCCCAGCATTTT
TRBJ2-3 15 TRBV12-3/TRBV12-4 TRBD2 few CASSRTSNVADTQYF TGTGCCAGCAGCCGGACTAGCAACGTGGCAGATACGCAGTATTTT
TRBJ2-7 15 TRBV27 TRBD1 few CASNPSGTGAYEQYF TGTGCCAGCAATCCCTCCGGGACAGGGGCCTACGAGCAGTACTTC
TRBJ2-1 15 TRBV2 TRBD2 many CASILRERGNNEQFF TGTGCCAGCATTTTGCGGGAGAGGGGCAACAATGAGCAGTTCTTC
TRBJ2-1 16 TRBV24-1 TRBD2 - CATSDWGLAGTNEQFF TGTGCCACCAGTGATTGGGGACTAGCGGGGACGAATGAGCAGTTCTTC
TRBJ2-5 12 TRBV24-1 - - CATSDDIGTQYF TGTGCCACCAGTGACGATATCGGGACCCAGTACTTC
TRBJ2-2 16 TRBV18 TRBD2 - CASQTSGSSWTGELFF TGTGCCAGCCAGACTAGCGGGAGCAGTTGGACCGGGGAGCTGTTTTTT